This is a list of T cell receptor beta chains from one sample in a study of post-analysis software for immune sequencing data. From the PCR reads, TCRdb called clonotypes with MiXCR, one entry per CDR3 protein. The sample yields about 430,000 distinct CDR3 sequences, about 39% seen once. Input material: blood. The receptors stem from a girl aged 2 to 10 with multiple sclerosis. CDR3s include the opening cysteine and the closing phenylalanine or tryptophan. D genes are given only for firm matches. For some rows the clone size is stated as once, few or many, or as a class when expanded; others skip it.

d_gene	v_gene	j_gene	abundance	CDR3nt	CDR3aa
NA	TRBV4-1	TRBJ2-1	NA	TGCGCCAGCAGCCAAGATAATGAGCAGTTCTTC	CASSQDNEQFF
TRBD1	TRBV5-1	TRBJ1-2	NA	TGCGCCAGCAGCTTGGAGGGACAGCCGCCTAACTATGGCTACACCTTC	CASSLEGQPPNYGYTF
TRBD1	TRBV28	TRBJ2-4	NA	TGTGCCAGCAGTTTTCCACAGGGGAAAGGGAACATTCAGTACTTC	CASSFPQGKGNIQYF
NA	TRBV20-1	TRBJ1-4	few	TGCAGTGCTAGTCCTGCAGGGAGAACTAATGAAAAACTGTTTTTT	CSASPAGRTNEKLFF
NA	TRBV10-3	TRBJ2-5	NA	TGTGCCATCAGGGGTCAGGAGACCCAGTACTTC	CAIRGQETQYF
NA	TRBV11-2	TRBJ2-5	NA	TGTGCCAGCAGCTGGAATCATGACATCCAAGAGACCCAGTACTTC	CASSWNHDIQETQYF
NA	TRBV10-3	TRBJ2-7	NA	TGTGCCATCTCTGAATCTAGTACAGGGAGAACCTACGAGCAGTACTTC	CAISESSTGRTYEQYF
NA	TRBV9	TRBJ2-5	NA	TGTGCCAGCAGCGTAGACGCAGAGACCCAGTACTTC	CASSVDAETQYF
NA	TRBV18	TRBJ1-2	few	TGTGCCAGCTCACCACAGGGCGGAACTGGCTACACCTTC	CASSPQGGTGYTF
TRBD1	TRBV6-5	TRBJ1-6	NA	TGTGCCAGCAGTTCTCCTTCTGGACAGGGGAATTCACCCCTCCACTTT	CASSSPSGQGNSPLHF
NA	TRBV7-3	TRBJ2-1	NA	TGTGCCAGCAGCTTAACCTATTACAATGAGCAGTTCTTC	CASSLTYYNEQFF
NA	TRBV5-1	TRBJ2-7	few	TGCGCCAGCAACCGGGACACCACCTCCTACGAGCAGTACTTC	CASNRDTTSYEQYF
NA	TRBV2	TRBJ1-5	NA	TGTGCCAGCAGTGTTGGGTCTACCAGCAATCAGCCCCAGCATTTT	CASSVGSTSNQPQHF
NA	TRBV11-2	TRBJ2-2	few	TGTGCCAGCAGCCATAACCGCGGGTTAACCGGGGAGCTGTTTTTT	CASSHNRGLTGELFF
NA	TRBV4-3	TRBJ2-7	few	TGCGCCAGCAGCCAAGACAGGTGGCTAATCAACGAGCAGTACTTC	CASSQDRWLINEQYF
NA	TRBV24-1	TRBJ2-1	NA	TGTGCCACCAGTGATTTCGTTAGCGGCAATGAGCAGTTCTTC	CATSDFVSGNEQFF
NA	TRBV7-9	TRBJ2-3	NA	TGTGCCAGCAGCCCCCGAAGTAAAGAGAGGTCAGATACGCAGTATTTT	CASSPRSKERSDTQYF
TRBD1	TRBV7-9	TRBJ1-6	NA	TGTGCCAGCAGCGACAGCAGACAGGGGGAAGGTTCACCCCTCCACTTT	CASSDSRQGEGSPLHF
NA	TRBV3-1	TRBJ1-2	NA	TGTGCCAGCAGCCAAGAGGCCGGGGATTATGGCTACACCTTC	CASSQEAGDYGYTF
NA	TRBV20-1	TRBJ1-6	few	TGCAGTGCTAGTCGAGGGGGGAGCTCCTATAATTCACCCCTCCACTTT	CSASRGGSSYNSPLHF
NA	TRBV7-2	TRBJ2-3	NA	TGTGCCAGCAGCTTATGGGGGTCAGGGGGGGTCACAGATACGCAGTATTTT	CASSLWGSGGVTDTQYF
NA	TRBV29-1	TRBJ2-5	many	TGCAGCGTTGAAGGGAGTAGCGGAGTAAAGCAAGAGACCCAGTACTTC	CSVEGSSGVKQETQYF
TRBD2	TRBV7-2	TRBJ2-7	NA	TGTGCCAGCAGCTTATCGGGACTAGCGGGAGGCGAGCAGTACTTC	CASSLSGLAGGEQYF
TRBD2	TRBV6-5	TRBJ2-5	few	TGTGCCAGCACAGGCGGGGGATACGTCGAGACCCAGTACTTC	CASTGGGYVETQYF
TRBD2	TRBV4-1	TRBJ2-4	NA	TGCGCCAGCAGCCAAGCCCTGAGCGGGGGGCTCATAGGGGAGCAGTACTTC	CASSQALSGGLIGEQYF
TRBD2	TRBV7-6	TRBJ2-5	NA	TGTGCCAGCAGCAAGAGACTAGCGATGAAGACCCAGTACTTC	CASSKRLAMKTQYF
NA	TRBV6-5	TRBJ1-2	few	TGTGCCAGCAGTTACTCGAGGAGGGCGGGCTATGGCTACACCTTC	CASSYSRRAGYGYTF
NA	TRBV18	TRBJ1-1	NA	TGTGCCAGCTCACCGTACGGTACGCGGGACACTGAAGCTTTCTTT	CASSPYGTRDTEAFF